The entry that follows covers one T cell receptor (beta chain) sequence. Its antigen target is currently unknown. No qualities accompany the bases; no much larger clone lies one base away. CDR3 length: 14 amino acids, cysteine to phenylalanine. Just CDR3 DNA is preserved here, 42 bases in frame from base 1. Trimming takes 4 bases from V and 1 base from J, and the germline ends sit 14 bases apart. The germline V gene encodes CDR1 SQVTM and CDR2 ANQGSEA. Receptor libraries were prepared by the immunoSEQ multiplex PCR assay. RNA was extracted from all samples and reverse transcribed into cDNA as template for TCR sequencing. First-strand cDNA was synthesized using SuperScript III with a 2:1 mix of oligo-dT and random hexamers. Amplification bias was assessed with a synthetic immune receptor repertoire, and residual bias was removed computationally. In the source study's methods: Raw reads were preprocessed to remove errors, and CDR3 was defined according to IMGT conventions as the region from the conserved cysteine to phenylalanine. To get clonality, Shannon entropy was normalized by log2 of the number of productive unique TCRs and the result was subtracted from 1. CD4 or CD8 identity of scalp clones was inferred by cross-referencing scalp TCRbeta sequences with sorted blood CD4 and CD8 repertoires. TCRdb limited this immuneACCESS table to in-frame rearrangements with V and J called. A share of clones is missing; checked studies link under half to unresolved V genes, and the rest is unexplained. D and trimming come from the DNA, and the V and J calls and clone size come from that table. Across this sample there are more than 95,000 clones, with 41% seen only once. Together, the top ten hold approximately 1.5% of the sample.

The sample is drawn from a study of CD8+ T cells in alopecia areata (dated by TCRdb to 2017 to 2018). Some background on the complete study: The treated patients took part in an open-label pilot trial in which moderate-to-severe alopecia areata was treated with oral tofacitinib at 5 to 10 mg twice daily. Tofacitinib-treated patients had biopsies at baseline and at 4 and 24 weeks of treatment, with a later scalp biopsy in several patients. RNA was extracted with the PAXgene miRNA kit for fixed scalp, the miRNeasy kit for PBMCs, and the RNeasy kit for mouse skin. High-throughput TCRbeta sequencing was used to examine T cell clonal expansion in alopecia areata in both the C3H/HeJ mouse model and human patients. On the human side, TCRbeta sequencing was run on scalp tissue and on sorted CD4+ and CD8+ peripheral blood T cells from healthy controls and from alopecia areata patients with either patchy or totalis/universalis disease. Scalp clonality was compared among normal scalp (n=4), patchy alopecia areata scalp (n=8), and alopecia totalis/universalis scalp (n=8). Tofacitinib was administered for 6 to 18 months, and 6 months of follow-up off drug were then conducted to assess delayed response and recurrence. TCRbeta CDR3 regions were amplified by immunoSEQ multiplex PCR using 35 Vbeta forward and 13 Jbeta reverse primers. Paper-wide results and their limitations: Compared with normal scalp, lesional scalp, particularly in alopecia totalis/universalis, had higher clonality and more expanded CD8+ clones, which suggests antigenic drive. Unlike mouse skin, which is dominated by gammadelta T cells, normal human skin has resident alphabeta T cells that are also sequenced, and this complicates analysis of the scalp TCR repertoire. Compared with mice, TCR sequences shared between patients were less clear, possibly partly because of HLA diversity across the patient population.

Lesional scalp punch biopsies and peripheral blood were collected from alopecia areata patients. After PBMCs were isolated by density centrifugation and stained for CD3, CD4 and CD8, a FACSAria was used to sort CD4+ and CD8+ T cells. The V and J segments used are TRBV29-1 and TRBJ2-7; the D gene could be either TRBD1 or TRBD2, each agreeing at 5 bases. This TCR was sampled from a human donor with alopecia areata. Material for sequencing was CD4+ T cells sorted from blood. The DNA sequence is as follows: TGCAGCGTTGGTCAGGGTGGAGGTTCCTACGAGCAGTACTTC. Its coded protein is CSVGQGGGSYEQYF.